Each of the 15 T cell receptor beta chains below was sequenced from the same sample in a study of human CD8 memory T cell subsets. TCR beta libraries were made by UMI-labeled 5' RACE. Reanalyzing the 5' RACE reads, TCRdb keeps one entry per CDR3 protein, without DNA. Here the sample table reports about 20,000 distinct CDR3 sequences. Source material: CD8+ T cells from PBMCs. All receptors come from a human donor in good health.

The J gene is TRBJ1-2, the V gene TRBV4-2; TCRdb's D call of TRBD1 is untestable without DNA. In germline, CDR1 is LGHNA, CDR2 YNFKEQ. CDR3 length equals 15 residues. CDR3 loop: CASSQEDRPNYGYTF.

The chain combines TRBV29-1 with TRBJ2-7; no DNA is available, so the TRBD2 call from TCRdb remains unchecked. This CDR3 spans 14 amino acids. Germline values: CDR1 SQVTM, CDR2 ANQGSEA. CDR3 sequence: CSVDGGMSSYEQYF.

The chain carries TRBV6-2 or TRBV6-3 and TRBJ2-3. Germline values: CDR1 MNHEY, CDR2 SVGEGT. The CDR3 length is 15 residues. The CDR3: CASSYVGPYSDTQYF.

The genes are TRBV28 and TRBJ2-1; absent DNA, TCRdb's TRBD2 call cannot be checked. Looked up from germline, CDR1 is MDHEN and CDR2 is SYDVKM. The CDR3 is 15 amino acids. CDR3 in amino acids: CASSFSSGRDNEQFF.

The chain uses TRBV11-2 and TRBJ2-5; absent DNA, TCRdb's TRBD2 call cannot be checked. Germline values: CDR1 SGHAT, CDR2 FQNNGV. This CDR3 contains 12 residues. The CDR3 spells CASSLLGSGEYF. Using reference TRBV11-2 and TRBJ2-5 for the parts outside the CDR3, the full variable domain is EAGVAQSPRYKIIEKRQSVAFWCNPISGHATLYWYQQILGQGPKLLIQFQNNGVVDDSQLPKDRFSAERLKGVDSTLKIQPAKLEDSAVYLCASSLLGSGEYFGPGTRLLVL.

The rearrangement uses TRBV7-6 and TRBJ1-1. The CDR3 is 16 amino acids. Looked up from germline, CDR1 is SGHVS and CDR2 is FNYEAQ. The CDR3: CASSKEPLQLNTEAFF.

The chain carries TRBV4-1 and TRBJ2-7; checking the TCRdb D call of TRBD2 is not possible without DNA. The CDR3 length is 15 residues. Germline V gene sequence: CDR1 MGHRA, CDR2 YSYEKL. The CDR3 loop reads CASSQPSGIPYEQYF.

The V and J genes are TRBV6-5 and TRBJ2-7; TCRdb selects TRBD1, and the lack of DNA leaves this call unchecked. From germline, CDR1 is MNHEY and CDR2 SVGAGI. This CDR3 region has 15 residues. Here the CDR3 reads CASSYSGTGRDEQYF.

The J gene is TRBJ2-7, the V gene TRBV4-2. The germline V gene has CDR1 LGHNA and CDR2 YNFKEQ. CDR3 length: 14 residues. The CDR3 loop reads CASSQALGPYEQYF.

CDR3: CSLNRPNSYEQYF. V usage is TRBV20-1 and J usage is TRBJ2-7. The germline V gene has CDR1 DFQATT and CDR2 SNEGSKA (reference sequence). CDR3 size: 13 residues.

This chain uses TRBV10-3 with TRBJ1-2; TCRdb returns TRBD1, unconfirmable since there is no DNA. Germline assignment: CDR1 ENHRY and CDR2 SYGVKD. The CDR3 extends over 19 amino acids. The CDR3 protein is CAISESKDRGRIANYGYTF.

This CDR3 is CASSAPGVSYEQYF. The rearrangement links TRBV2 to TRBJ2-7; absent DNA, TCRdb's TRBD1 call cannot be checked. This CDR3 spans 14 amino acids. CDR1 is SNHLY, CDR2 FYNNEI, per germline.

V gene TRBV28 combines with J gene TRBJ1-3. The CDR3 spans 14 residues. Per germline, CDR1 MDHEN and CDR2 SYDVKM. CDR3: CASSHDFVGNTIYF.

This chain joins TRBV6-2 or TRBV6-3 and TRBJ2-1. Germline CDR1 is MNHEY and CDR2 is SVGEGT. This CDR3 comprises 11 residues. This CDR3 is CASRTLWEQFF.

The chain uses TRBV7-9 and TRBJ1-5; the D call from TCRdb, TRBD1, cannot be confirmed without DNA. Germline V lookup: CDR1 SEHNR, CDR2 FQNEAQ (reference sequence). The CDR3 spans 15 residues. The chain's CDR3 is CASSFAGASNQPQHF.